The 3 T cell receptor beta chains presented below share a single source sample, sequenced in a study of shared clonotypes between healthy human individuals (dated by TCRdb to 2020 to 2021). For the CD8 naive samples, CD45RO-negative cells were positively selected for CCR7, yielding a CD45RA+CCR7+ population from which TemRA cells were excluded. Libraries were prepared through the immunoSEQ multiplex PCR assay. This is the immuneACCESS table as TCRdb keeps it, with only in-frame sequences that have V and J called. A part of the clones is gone; compared with another copy, unresolved V genes explain less than half, and the rest is unexplained. This sample comprises some 2 million clones, about 95% of them detected only once. About 1.1% of the sample belongs to the ten largest clones. Sample: naive CD8+ T cells sorted from blood. The cell subset or site label on this specimen signifies: CD45RA+CCR7+. Source of these receptors: a man aged 18 to 29 in good health.

This rearrangement joins TRBV14 to TRBJ2-2, with a weak D call TRBD1 (6 bases). CDR3 length: 18 residues. Germline V gene sequence: CDR1 SGHDN, CDR2 FVKESK. V shed 0 bases and J shed 3 bases, with 17 bases lying between them. The CDR3 sequence: CASSQDFLGQGHTGELFF. The CDR3 DNA sequence: TGTGCCAGCAGCCAAGATTTCCTCGGGCAGGGGCACACCGGGGAGCTGTTTTTT.

The rearrangement links TRBV4-3 to TRBJ1-6; D gene ambiguous. The V end was cut by 1 base, the J end by 9 bases, with 10 bases between. CDR3 length: 14 residues. Per germline, CDR1 LGHNA and CDR2 YSLEER. CDR3 loop: CASSQGASGSPLHF. The CDR3 DNA reads TGCGCCAGCAGCCAAGGTGCCTCTGGTTCACCCCTCCACTTT.

The chain has TRBV7-6 and TRBJ1-2, with D perhaps TRBD1 (5 bases). The CDR3 spans 15 residues. Trimming removed 4 bases from V and 3 bases from J, with 15 bases in between. Germline CDR1 is SGHVS and CDR2 is FNYEAQ. Written as DNA, the CDR3 is TGTGCCAGCAGCTCGGGACCCGGCGGGGACTATGGCTACACCTTC. Translating it yields CASSSGPGGDYGYTF.